This section outlines one T cell receptor beta chain sequence together with its context. Its antigen is as yet unknown. These data come from a study of OX40 agonist ivuxolimab in advanced cancers. General observations from the study: Circulating CD4+ and CD8+ T cells showed clonal expansion by week 6 at 0.1 to 3.0 mg/kg.

Using immunoSEQ multiplex PCR, the repertoire was profiled, and TCRdb retains in-frame clones only, with some absent. Here the sample spans tens of thousands of clones, roughly 80% being singletons. V trimming: 7 bases; J trimming: 8 bases; junction bases outside the gene matches: 5. Germline CDR1 is SGHTA and CDR2 is FQGTGA. The CDR3 is made up of 12 amino acids. The V and J genes are TRBV7-3 and TRBJ1-2, with TRBD1 matching over 9 bases. The clonotype was recovered from an adult with an advanced solid tumor such as melanoma, head and neck, liver or kidney cancer. Sequencing used CD4+ or CD8+ T cells sorted from blood, obtained in a trial of the OX40 agonist ivuxolimab. This CDR3 is CASTRGQGGYTF. As DNA, the CDR3 is TGTGCCAGCACCCGGGGACAGGGAGGCTACACCTTC.